Below are 4 T cell receptor beta chains sequenced from a single sample in a study of CD8 T cells in Susac syndrome. A quantity of about 0.5 to 1 ug RNA underwent reverse transcription using random hexamers. TCRdb passed the immunoSEQ multiplex PCR reads through MiXCR, listing each CDR3 protein once. Of 140,000 to 150,000 distinct CDR3 sequences listed, roughly 95% are singletons. The sample was CD4+ T cells from PBMCs. All receptors come from a human donor with multiple sclerosis.

The V call is TRBV18, the J call TRBJ2-1; D gene unclear. CDR1 KGHSH and CDR2 LQKENI come from the germline V gene. Trimming removed 1 base at V and 3 bases at J, with 16 bases between. This CDR3 is 17 amino acids long. As DNA, the CDR3 is TGTGCCAGCTCACCACTACGCCCGGGCAGTAACTACAATGAGCAGTTCTTC. Translation gives CASSPLRPGSNYNEQFF.

V and J are TRBV2 and TRBJ1-2; D gene uncertain. The length of the CDR3 is 13 residues. Looked up from germline, CDR1 is SNHLY and CDR2 is FYNNEI. Trimming left V 7 bases short and J 4 bases short, with 13 bases between. In DNA, the CDR3 is TGTGCCAGCAATCAAAAGGGAAGCTATGGCTACACCTTC. Translating it yields CASNQKGSYGYTF.

The chain employs TRBV2 and TRBJ2-4, with a tentative D call TRBD1 (6 bases). V was shortened by 1 base and J by 1 base, with 8 bases between the two germline ends. CDR1 and CDR2 (germline): SNHLY, FYNNEI. The CDR3 totals 15 residues. CDR3 sequence reads: CASSEDRDAKNIQYF. Written as DNA, the CDR3 is TGTGCCAGCAGTGAAGACAGGGACGCCAAAAACATTCAGTACTTC.

The gene calls are TRBV7-2 and TRBJ1-2, with 9 bases that match TRBD1. CDR1 is SGHTA and CDR2 is FQGNSA in the germline V gene. J gave up 2 bases and V 1 base, and 5 bases lay outside the gene matches. This CDR3 is 16 amino acids long. The CDR3 protein is CASSLGGQGLNYGYTF. DNA of the CDR3: TGTGCCAGCAGCTTAGGGGGACAGGGCCTGAACTATGGCTACACCTTC.